This T cell receptor beta chain was found in a study of T cells in localized non-small cell lung cancer. TCRdb keeps only in-frame clones here, not all; method: immunoSEQ multiplex PCR. The profile shows 50,000 to 65,000 clones, about 78% of them singletons. This clone was counted only a few times. The identical CDR3 is also encoded by other nucleotide sequences in the sample. V lost 2 bases and J lost 5, with 7 bases in between. The germline gives CDR1 KGHSH, CDR2 LQKENI. The CDR3 is made up of 14 amino acids. The V call is TRBV18, the J call TRBJ1-6; no clear D. Sequences were derived from PBMCs, sampled before any cancer treatment. The receptor was isolated from a woman aged 40-69 years with stage II lung adenocarcinoma. CDR3 DNA sequence: TGTGCCAGCTCACCAGCGACGGATAATTCACCCCTCCACTTT. It encodes CASSPATDNSPLHF.